The text below deals with one TCR beta chain. This sample is drawn from a study of blood T cell repertoires in COVID-19. Study at large: The United States, Italy and Spain supplied acute and convalescent COVID-19 samples. PBMCs, B-cell-depleted T cells, or T cells provided the cDNA or gDNA that made up the material.

The protocol was immunoSEQ multiplex PCR, while the TCRdb copy is restricted to in-frame clones and leaves out a portion. The sample shows 120,000 to 150,000 clones, under 90% of them seen only once. This sequence was found in a human donor in a cohort sampled during active COVID-19. Source material: peripheral blood.

For the CDR3, the DNA is TGTGCCAGCCACCGACAGGGCCTCTATGGCTACACCTTC. This translates into CASHRQGLYGYTF. The chain is built from TRBV12-3 or TRBV12-4 and TRBJ1-2; 7 bases line up with TRBD1. The CDR3 loop spans 13 amino acids. V was clipped by 8 bases and J by 4 bases; unmatched bases: 7.